The 28 T cell receptor beta chains in this list originate from one sample, sequenced in a study of STAT3 mutations in large granular lymphocyte leukemia. Points from the study as a whole: Every T-cell large granular lymphocyte leukemia patient had at least one immunodominant TCR beta clonotype.

Assay: immunoSEQ multiplex PCR; the TCRdb copy retains only in-frame clones and omits some. This sample has about 42,000 clones, with 81% found just once. Antigen specificity for these receptors is unknown. The sample consisted of PBMCs. These receptors originate from a human donor with T large granular lymphocyte leukemia. Some clones in this sample may be carry-over from other donors' samples.

The chain employs TRBV20-1 and TRBJ1-2; maybe TRBD1 (5 bases). Germline V gene lookup returns CDR1 DFQATT and CDR2 SNEGSKA (reference sequence). V gave up 6 bases and J gave up 13 bases, with 18 bases separating them. CDR3 size: 11 residues. The CDR3 protein is CSARQPPLGTF. The CDR3 region has the DNA TGCAGTGCCCGACAGCCCCCCCTGGGCACCTTC.

The J gene is TRBJ2-7, the V gene TRBV5-1; D is uncertain. This CDR3 has 13 amino acids. In germline, CDR1 is SGHRS, CDR2 YFSETQ. V dropped 0 bases and J dropped 7 bases, with 11 bases sitting between them. In DNA form, the CDR3 reads TGCGCCAGCAGCTTGGGCACGCCTGGGGAGCAGTACTTC. This translates into CASSLGTPGEQYF.

The chain uses TRBV4-1 and TRBJ1-4; unclear D gene. Germline lookup yields CDR1 MGHRA and CDR2 YSYEKL. This CDR3 is built from 13 residues. Trimming removed 4 bases at V and 10 bases at J, with 13 bases between. CDR3 sequence (DNA): TGCGCCAGCAGCCTTGACTGGGAGGGAAAACTGTTTTTT. Its protein product is CASSLDWEGKLFF.

The V and J genes are TRBV7-9 and TRBJ2-3, with D possibly TRBD2 on 7 matching bases. The germline CDR1 and CDR2 sequences are SEHNR and FQNEAQ (reference sequence). V was trimmed by 5 bases and J by 0 bases, leaving 12 bases between them. This CDR3 spans 15 amino acids. The CDR3 bases are TGTGCCAGCAGCAGGGGGGGACTTAGCACAGATACGCAGTATTTT. Its protein is CASSRGGLSTDTQYF.

The chain links TRBV6-6 to TRBJ1-5; a possible D gene is TRBD1 (6 bases). Germline CDR1 and CDR2: MNHNY and SVGAGI (reference sequence). Trimming removed 2 bases at V and 1 base at J, with 12 bases between. There are 16 residues in the CDR3. CDR3 nucleotide sequence: TGTGCCAGCAGTTACCTGACAGGAAACAGCAATCAGCCCCAGCATTTT. It yields the protein CASSYLTGNSNQPQHF.

CDR3 sequence: CASSLADSSNQPQHF. CDR3 nucleotides: TGTGCCAGCAGCTTGGCCGATTCTAGCAATCAGCCCCAGCATTTT. This rearrangement joins TRBV5-5 to TRBJ1-5; no clear D gene. With 0 bases removed from V and 0 bases from J, the gap between germline ends came to 7 bases. CDR3 length: 15 amino acids. Germline V gene data show CDR1 as SGHKS and CDR2 as YYEKEE (reference sequence). Looking up the rest from reference TRBV5-5 and TRBJ1-5 gives the full variable domain: DAGVTQSPTHLIKTRGQQVTLRCSPISGHKSVSWYQQVLGQGPQFIFQYYEKEERGRGNFPDRFSARQFPNYSSELNVNALLLGDSALYLCASSLADSSNQPQHFGDGTRLSIL.

The V call is TRBV7-2, the J call TRBJ2-1; TRBD1 agrees at 9 bases. The CDR3 is 14 amino acids. The V gene end was trimmed by 5 bases and the J gene end by 6 bases; junction bases not matched to a gene: 5. Germline V lookup: CDR1 SGHTA, CDR2 FQGNSA. In nucleotides, the CDR3 is TGTGCCAGCAGCGGTGGACAGGGGCTCAATGAGCAGTTCTTC. Translation gives CASSGGQGLNEQFF.

The chain recombines TRBV5-4 with TRBJ1-6, with 9 bases aligning to TRBD1. Germline CDR1 and CDR2: SGHNT and YYREEE (reference sequence). With 4 bases clipped from V and 8 bases from J, the junction kept 13 bases outside the gene matches. This CDR3 is 17 amino acids long. CDR3 loop: CASSAAGTGFRDSPLHF. The DNA of the CDR3 is TGTGCCAGCAGCGCCGCCGGGACAGGGTTTCGAGATTCACCCCTCCACTTT. Full variable domain (rest looked up from reference TRBV5-4 and TRBJ1-6): ETGVTQSPTHLIKTRGQQVTLRCSSQSGHNTVSWYQQALGQGPQFIFQYYREEENGRGNFPPRFSGLQFPNYSSELNVNALELDDSALYLCASSAAGTGFRDSPLHFGNGTRLTVT.

The CDR3 DNA reads TGTGCCAGCAGCTTAGGGACCGAGACAGGGTCACACTATGGCTACACCTTC. Amino acid sequence: CASSLGTETGSHYGYTF. The chain links TRBV7-9 to TRBJ1-2; 7 bases line up with TRBD1. Germline trimming cut 1 base from V and 3 bases from J; bases unmatched to any gene: 11. Germline V gives CDR1 SEHNR, CDR2 FQNEAQ (reference sequence). The CDR3 contains 17 residues.

This clone showed up just a few times. The V and J genes are TRBV6-5 and TRBJ1-4; 8 nucleotides line up with TRBD1. The CDR3 has 16 residues. V shed 0 bases, J shed 4 bases, and the junction held 4 bases outside the gene matches. CDR1 and CDR2 (germline): MNHEY, SVGAGI. The CDR3 DNA reads TGTGCCAGCAGTTACTCGGCGGGACAGGTTAATGAAAAACTGTTTTTT. Residues: CASSYSAGQVNEKLFF.

The chain couples TRBV10-2 to TRBJ2-7, with D unclear. V gave up 8 bases and J gave up 7 bases, with 18 bases separating them. The germline gives CDR1 WSHSY, CDR2 SAAADI. The CDR3 covers 13 residues. CDR3 nucleotides: TGCGCCAGCGGCAGACCGAAACTGGATGAGCAGTACGTC. It encodes CASGRPKLDEQYV.

This chain uses TRBV7-8 with TRBJ2-7, with D possibly TRBD2 on 6 matching bases. Trimming stripped 1 base from V and 6 bases from J, with 13 bases between. From germline, CDR1 is SGHVS and CDR2 FQNEAQ. There are 14 residues in the CDR3. This chain's CDR3 is CASSLVRGGSEQYF. CDR3 nucleotides: TGTGCCAGCAGCTTAGTTAGGGGAGGAAGCGAGCAGTACTTC.

The rearrangement uses TRBV5-1 and TRBJ2-1; 8 positions match TRBD2. Germline V gives CDR1 SGHRS, CDR2 YFSETQ. V shed 1 base, J shed 3 bases, and the junction held 9 bases outside the gene matches. CDR3 size: 17 residues. The CDR3: CASSLFRAGDNYNEQFF. CDR3 bases: TGCGCCAGCAGCTTGTTCCGAGCGGGGGACAACTACAATGAGCAGTTCTTC. The full variable domain, its missing parts supplied by reference TRBV5-1 and TRBJ2-1, is KAGVTQTPRYLIKTRGQQVTLSCSPISGHRSVSWYQQTPGQGLQFLFEYFSETQRNKGNFPGRFSGRQFSNSRSEMNVSTLELGDSALYLCASSLFRAGDNYNEQFFGPGTRLTVL.

The chain recombines TRBV2 with TRBJ1-4; D gene unclear. CDR1 and CDR2 from the germline V gene are SNHLY and FYNNEI. Trimming removed 8 bases at V and 0 bases at J, with 7 bases between. The CDR3 length is 13 residues. Here the CDR3 DNA reads TGTGCCAGCGGACCTACAACTAATGAAAAACTGTTTTTT. This sequence encodes CASGPTTNEKLFF.

The chain is built from TRBV6-1 and TRBJ1-1; TRBD1 agrees at 8 bases. This CDR3 is 14 amino acids long. V shed 6 bases and J 5 bases; nucleotides not matched to a gene: 8. Germline lookup yields CDR1 MNHNS and CDR2 SASEGT. The CDR3, as DNA: TGTGCCAGCAGCGCTGGACAGGGAAGAACTGAAGCTTTCTTT. Its translation is CASSAGQGRTEAFF.

The gene calls are TRBV6-1 and TRBJ1-1; no clear D. The V end was cut by 7 bases, the J end by 4 bases, with 13 bases between. The CDR3 is made up of 13 amino acids. In germline, CDR1 is MNHNS, CDR2 SASEGT. Here the CDR3 reads CASNLRDFTEAFF. DNA for the CDR3: TGTGCCAGCAACCTTCGGGATTTCACTGAAGCTTTCTTT.

The chain employs TRBV15 and TRBJ2-1, with a tentative D call TRBD2 (6 bases). The V gene's germline CDR1 is LNHNV and CDR2 YYDKDF (reference sequence). V was pared by 6 bases and J by 9 bases, with 15 bases between. The CDR3 is 13 amino acids. CDR3: CATSRAGGGEQFF. DNA for the CDR3: TGTGCCACCAGTCGCGCCGGGGGTGGTGAGCAGTTCTTC.

Regarding this clone: One junction end disagrees with the germline gene, perhaps due to a read error. This chain links TRBV6-5 with TRBJ1-2; D possibly corresponds to TRBD1 (6 bases). The CDR3 spans 14 residues. The germline V gene encodes CDR1 MNHEY and CDR2 SVGAGI. The CDR3 bases are TGTGACAGCAGTTACTCGATCCAGGGGTATGGCTACACCTTC. Translated: CDSSYSIQGYGYTF.

The chain couples TRBV6-8 to TRBJ2-7; 9 bases are shared with TRBD1. V was pared by 4 bases and J by 2 bases, with 18 bases of the junction left unmatched. CDR1 is MNHGY and CDR2 is SAAAGT in the germline V gene. The CDR3 is made up of 19 amino acids. Written as DNA, the CDR3 is TGTGCCAGCAGTTCCTCCTCACCGGGACAGGGCCCGAGGCCCTACGAGCAGTACGTC. It encodes CASSSSSPGQGPRPYEQYV.

The V gene is TRBV27, the J gene TRBJ2-7; D perhaps matches TRBD1 (5 bases). Germline values: CDR1 MNHEY, CDR2 SMNVEV (reference sequence). The CDR3 sequence is 14 residues long. With 0 bases removed from V and 0 bases from J, the gap between germline ends came to 6 bases. This CDR3 reads CASSLSQGSYEQYV. The CDR3 DNA follows: TGTGCCAGCAGTTTATCCCAGGGCTCCTACGAGCAGTACGTC.

This clone was seen a few times. This sequence joins TRBV28 and TRBJ1-2; D gene ambiguous. Germline V CDR1 and CDR2: MDHEN, SYDVKM. With 8 bases removed from V and 3 bases from J, the gap between germline ends came to 7 bases. There are 11 residues in the CDR3. The CDR3 reads CASGNHYGYTF. In DNA, the CDR3 is TGTGCCAGCGGGAACCACTATGGCTACACCTTC.

This clone was seen once. The rearrangement links TRBV5-5 to TRBJ1-5; TRBD1 might be the D (5 bases). CDR3 length equals 14 residues. Germline V gene data show CDR1 as SGHKS and CDR2 as YYEKEE (reference sequence). Deletions cut 4 bases from V and 9 bases from J, with 17 bases between. CDR3 loop: CASSPGLAVAPQHF. The CDR3 DNA reads as TGTGCCAGCAGCCCGGGACTTGCTGTGGCGCCCCAGCATTTT. Drawing the rest from reference TRBV5-5 and TRBJ1-5, the complete variable domain is DAGVTQSPTHLIKTRGQQVTLRCSPISGHKSVSWYQQVLGQGPQFIFQYYEKEERGRGNFPDRFSARQFPNYSSELNVNALLLGDSALYLCASSPGLAVAPQHFGDGTRLSIL.

The gene calls are TRBV7-2 and TRBJ1-5; no firm D call. CDR3 length equals 13 residues. Per the germline V gene, CDR1 is SGHTA and CDR2 is FQGNSA. The V and J ends lost 4 bases and 8 bases respectively, with 12 bases between them. CDR3 DNA: TGTGCCAGCAGCTCAGTCCTGGGAGAGCCCCAGCATTTT. Its translation: CASSSVLGEPQHF. Supplemented by reference TRBV7-2 and TRBJ1-5, the full variable domain reads GAGVSQSPSNKVTEKGKDVELRCDPISGHTALYWYRQSLGQGLEFLIYFQGNSAPDKSGLPSDRFSAERTGGSVSTLTIQRTQQEDSAVYLCASSSVLGEPQHFGDGTRLSIL.

This rearrangement joins TRBV5-1 to TRBJ1-5; D call uncertain. This CDR3 is built from 13 residues. Germline values: CDR1 SGHRS, CDR2 YFSETQ. Trimming removed 2 bases at V and 4 bases at J, with 7 bases between. The CDR3 bases are TGCGCCAGCAGCTTCGGTGAAAATCAGCCCCAGCATTTT. It yields the protein CASSFGENQPQHF.

The chain recombines TRBV29-1 with TRBJ1-2, with D maybe TRBD1 (6 bases). The CDR3 is 13 amino acids. The germline CDR1 and CDR2 sequences are SQVTM and ANQGSEA. V lost 3 bases, J lost 7 bases, and 15 bases lay in between. CDR3 in amino acids: CSVDPTGTGGYTF. The CDR3, as DNA: TGCAGCGTTGACCCGACAGGAACTGGTGGCTACACCTTC.

The chain combines TRBV19 with TRBJ2-3; D unresolved. V lost 2 bases and J 4 bases, leaving 4 bases between the germline ends. CDR1 and CDR2 from the germline V gene are LNHDA and SQIVND (reference sequence). The CDR3 contains 12 residues. The CDR3: CASSIRSDTQYF. CDR3 nucleotide sequence: TGTGCCAGTAGTATAAGGTCAGATACGCAGTATTTT.

The chain links TRBV25-1 to TRBJ1-1; D not resolved. The V gene lost 7 bases and the J gene lost 4 bases, with 10 bases spanning the gap. This CDR3 spans 12 amino acids. Germline lookup yields CDR1 MGHDK and CDR2 SYGVNS. The CDR3 DNA sequence: TGTGCCAGCAACGATAAGGGCACTGAAGCTTTCTTT. Its translation: CASNDKGTEAFF.

The chain recombines TRBV12-5 with TRBJ2-5; D call uncertain. Germline CDR1 reads LGHNT; CDR2 reads FRNRAP. V lost 3 bases, J lost 7 bases, and 9 bases lay in between. The CDR3 loop spans 12 amino acids. CDR3 in amino acids: CASGLSAVTQYF. The CDR3 DNA is TGTGCTAGTGGTTTAAGCGCGGTGACCCAGTACTTC. The whole variable domain, remainder taken from reference TRBV12-5 and TRBJ2-5, is DARVTQTPRHKVTEMGQEVTMRCQPILGHNTVFWYRQTMMQGLELLAYFRNRAPLDDSGMPKDRFSAEMPDATLATLKIQPSEPRDSAVYFCASGLSAVTQYFGPGTRLLVL.